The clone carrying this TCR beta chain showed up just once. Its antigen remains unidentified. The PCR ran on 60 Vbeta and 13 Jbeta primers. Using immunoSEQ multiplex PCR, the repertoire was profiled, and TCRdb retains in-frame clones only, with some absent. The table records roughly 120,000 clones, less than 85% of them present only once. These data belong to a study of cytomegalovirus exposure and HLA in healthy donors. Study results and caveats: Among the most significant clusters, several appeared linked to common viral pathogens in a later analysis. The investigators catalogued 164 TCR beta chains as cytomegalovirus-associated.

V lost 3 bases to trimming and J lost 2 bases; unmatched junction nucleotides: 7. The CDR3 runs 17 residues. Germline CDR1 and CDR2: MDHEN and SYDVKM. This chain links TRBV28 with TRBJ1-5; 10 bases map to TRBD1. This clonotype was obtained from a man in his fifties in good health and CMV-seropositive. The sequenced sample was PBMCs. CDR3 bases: TGTGCCAGCAGTTTTACCGGGACAGGGGTACGCAATCAGCCCCAGCATTTT. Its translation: CASSFTGTGVRNQPQHF.